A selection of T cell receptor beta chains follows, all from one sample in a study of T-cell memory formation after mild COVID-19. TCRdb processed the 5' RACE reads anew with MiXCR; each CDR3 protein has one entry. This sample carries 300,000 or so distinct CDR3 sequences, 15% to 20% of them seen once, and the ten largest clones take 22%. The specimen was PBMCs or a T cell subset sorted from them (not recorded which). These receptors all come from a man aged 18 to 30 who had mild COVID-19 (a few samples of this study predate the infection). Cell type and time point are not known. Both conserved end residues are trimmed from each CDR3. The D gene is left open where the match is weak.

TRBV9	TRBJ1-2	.	ASSADSGYYGYT
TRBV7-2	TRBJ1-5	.	ASSLGAPWNQPQH
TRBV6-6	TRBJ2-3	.	ASSYLARRSTDTQY
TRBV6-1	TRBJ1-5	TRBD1	ATAGGQGGQPQH
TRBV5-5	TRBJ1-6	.	ASSLAVHSPLH
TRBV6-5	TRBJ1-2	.	ASSYSGILSYT
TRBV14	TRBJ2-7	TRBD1	ASSQTLTGLGEQY
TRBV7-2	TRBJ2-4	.	ASSPAAGASNSQY
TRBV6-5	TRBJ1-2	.	ASSYRTPIYGYT
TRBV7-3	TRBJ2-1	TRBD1	ASSLRGTGGLLNEQF
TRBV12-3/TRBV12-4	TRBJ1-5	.	ASSLVPDQPQH
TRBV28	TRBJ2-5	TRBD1	ASIQGQGRGDGGTQY
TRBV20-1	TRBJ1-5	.	SADHPGEPQH
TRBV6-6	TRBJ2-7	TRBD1	ASRRTGGYEQY
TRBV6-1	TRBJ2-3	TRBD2	ASQLAGAGTDTQY
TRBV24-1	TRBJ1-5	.	ATSGPWTNVPQH
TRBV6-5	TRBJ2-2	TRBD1	ASRYRGQNTGELF
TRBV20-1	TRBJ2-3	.	SARDKSGTQY
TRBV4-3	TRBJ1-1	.	ASSQNGGTNTEAF
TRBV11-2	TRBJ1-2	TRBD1	ASSYFTGDYGYT
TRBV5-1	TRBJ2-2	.	ASSPSAGLF
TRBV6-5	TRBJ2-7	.	ASSRLSAGSEQY
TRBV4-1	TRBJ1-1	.	ASSQELQAMNTEAF
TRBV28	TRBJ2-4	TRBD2	ASSVGGYGEGNIQY
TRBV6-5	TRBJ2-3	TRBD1	ASSWDRSTDTQY
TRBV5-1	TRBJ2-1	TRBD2	ASRTSGPEDEQF
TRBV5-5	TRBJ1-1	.	ASSPNREVAF
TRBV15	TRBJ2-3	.	ATSRALPGAGTDTQY
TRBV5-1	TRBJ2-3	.	ASSLAEGGTQY
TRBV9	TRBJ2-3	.	ASSVVSRSTTDTQY
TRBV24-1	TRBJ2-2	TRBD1	ATRGTGGTGELF
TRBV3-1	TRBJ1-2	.	ASSQGYGYT
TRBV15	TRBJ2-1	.	ATRQGTYNEQF
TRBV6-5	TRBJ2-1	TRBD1	ASSYGAGGNEQF
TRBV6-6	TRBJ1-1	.	ASSYLDGDTEAF
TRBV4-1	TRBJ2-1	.	ASSQGGRRGASYNEQF
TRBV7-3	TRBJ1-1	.	ASSPEPGQYVEAF
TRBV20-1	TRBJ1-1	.	SARGGPGQNTEAF
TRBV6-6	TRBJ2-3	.	ASTPSLGTDTQY
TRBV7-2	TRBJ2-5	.	ASSLDRDAIHY
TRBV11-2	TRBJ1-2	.	ASSLERISYGYT
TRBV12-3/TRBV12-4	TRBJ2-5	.	ASRIGTQETQY
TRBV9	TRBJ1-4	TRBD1	ASSVGTGNEKLF
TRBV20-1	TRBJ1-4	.	SVPFTNEKLF
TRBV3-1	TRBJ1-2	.	ASSQDMSRRGNGYT
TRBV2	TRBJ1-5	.	ASRGSLQQPQH
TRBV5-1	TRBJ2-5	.	ASSLGQPQETQY
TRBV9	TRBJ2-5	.	ASSGNGWGQY
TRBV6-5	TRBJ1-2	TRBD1	ASSGQGKGYT
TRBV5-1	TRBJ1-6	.	ASSLEGELARSPLH
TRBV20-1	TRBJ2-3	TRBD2	SARDSGGTDTQY
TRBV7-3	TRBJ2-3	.	ASSSPAGYYTDTQY
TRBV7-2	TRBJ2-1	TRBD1	ASTLDRGTDNEQF
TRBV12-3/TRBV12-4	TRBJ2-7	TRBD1	ASNPTGAREQY
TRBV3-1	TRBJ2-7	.	ASSPRTTYEQY
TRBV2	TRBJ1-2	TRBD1	ASSPGTGGNYGYT
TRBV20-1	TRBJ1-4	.	SARQDNEKLF
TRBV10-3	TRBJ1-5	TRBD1	AISGDRNNQPQH
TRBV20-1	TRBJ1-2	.	SARGVSDHGYT
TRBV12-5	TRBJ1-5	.	ASGLVGQPQH